The entry below gives a single TCR beta chain sequence along with its context. The antigen is unknown. TCRdb's table, derived via immunoSEQ multiplex PCR, lists solely in-frame clones and lacks some. Of about 99,000 clones listed, roughly 86% are singletons. This CDR3 has 14 amino acids. The ends were cut back, 7 bases at V and 2 bases at J, with 15 bases in the middle. In germline, CDR1 is MNHEY, CDR2 SVGAGI. This sample is drawn from a study of T cell responses to AZD1222 COVID-19 vaccine. Overall study results and limits: In the spike-specific TCR repertoire, nearly half reportedly target unmutated variant regions. Elevations in Spike-specific TCR breadth and depth followed administration of two AZD1222 doses. Spike-wide vaccine-associated CD4 TCRs dominated at 160-218 and 743-854.

The starting material was peripheral blood, obtained 28 days after the second dose of the MenACWY control vaccine. The V gene is TRBV6-5, the J gene TRBJ2-7; D call uncertain. The TCR sequence derives from an adult who received the MenACWY meningococcal vaccine as a control. The chain's CDR3 is CASNPTRLTYEQYF. CDR3 sequence (DNA): TGTGCCAGCAACCCGACAAGGCTTACCTACGAGCAGTACTTC.